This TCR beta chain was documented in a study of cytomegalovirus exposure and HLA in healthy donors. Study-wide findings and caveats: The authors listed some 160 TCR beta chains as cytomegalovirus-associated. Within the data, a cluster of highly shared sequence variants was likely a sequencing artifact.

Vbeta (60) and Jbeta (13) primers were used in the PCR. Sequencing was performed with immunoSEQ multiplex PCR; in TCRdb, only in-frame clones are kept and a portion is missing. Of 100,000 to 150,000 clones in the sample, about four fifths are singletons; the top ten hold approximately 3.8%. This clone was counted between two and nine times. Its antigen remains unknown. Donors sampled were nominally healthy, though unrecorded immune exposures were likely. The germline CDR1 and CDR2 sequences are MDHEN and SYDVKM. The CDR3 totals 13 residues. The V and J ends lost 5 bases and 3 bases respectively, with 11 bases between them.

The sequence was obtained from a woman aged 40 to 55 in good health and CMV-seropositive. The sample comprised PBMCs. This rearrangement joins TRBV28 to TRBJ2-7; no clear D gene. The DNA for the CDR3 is TGTGCCAGCAGTCACAGTTACCGCTACGAGCAGTACTTC. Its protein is CASSHSYRYEQYF.